This T cell receptor beta chain emerged from a study of human T cells and chemical hapten exposure. Time point in this sample: pre-sensitization, week 0. Indicated treatment: therapeutic diphenylcyclopropenone sensitization with weekly scalp DPC. TCRdb reanalysed the RACE reads using MiXCR and keeps one entry per CDR3 protein. The sample has fewer than 60,000 distinct CDR3 sequences; 10% to 12% are singletons. V shed 5 bases and J 7 bases; nucleotides not matched to a gene: 5. This CDR3 comprises 13 residues. Germline V lookup: CDR1 SGHTA, CDR2 FQGNSA. This receptor was taken from a woman aged 40-49 years with alopecia areata. Some clones in this sample may be carry-over from other donors' samples. The sequenced sample was whole blood, obtained in connection with sensitization to the hapten diphenylcyclopropenone (DPC). V gene TRBV7-2 combines with J gene TRBJ1-2, with TRBD1 matching over 9 bases. For the CDR3, the DNA is TGTGCCAGCAGCCTGACAGGGGGATCTGGCTACACCTTC. The encoded protein is CASSLTGGSGYTF.